This TCR beta chain was sequenced for a study of cytomegalovirus exposure and HLA in healthy donors. This CDR3 has 16 residues. The J segment lost 7 bases and the V segment lost 0 bases, leaving 11 bases of the junction unmatched. Per germline, CDR1 MNHEY and CDR2 SMNVEV (reference sequence). The PCR ran on 60 Vbeta and 13 Jbeta primers. This table comes from immunoSEQ multiplex PCR, and its TCRdb copy is limited to in-frame clones, with some not included. The repertoire holds about 150,000 clones, with roughly 80% as singletons. This clone was observed a single time. The source is a woman between 40 and 50 years old in good health and CMV-seronegative. V is TRBV27 and J is TRBJ1-2; 7 nucleotides agree with TRBD1. What was sequenced was PBMCs. CDR3 nucleotides: TGTGCCAGCAGTTTATCGGGGACAGTAGAAAGGAGTGGCTACACCTTC. Its protein is CASSLSGTVERSGYTF.